The 25 T cell receptor beta chains given below trace back to one sample, sequenced in a study of blood T cells in healthy people across ages. A second PCR, run for about 7 to 11 cycles, used a sample-barcoded 5' primer plus a J-beta primer mix. Using its own MiXCR run on the 5' RACE reads, TCRdb lists one record per CDR3 protein. The sample has fewer than 900,000 distinct CDR3 sequences; around half are singletons. The sample consisted of blood. All receptors come from a woman aged 60 to 75 in good health.

In regard to this clonotype: The germline gene is not matched at one end of the junction; a read error may be the cause. V is TRBV5-6 and J is TRBJ2-5, with 13 positions matching TRBD2. The CDR3 is made up of 16 amino acids. Germline V gives CDR1 SGHDT, CDR2 YYEEEE. DNA for the CDR3: TGTGCCAGCAGCCGTGGACTAGCGGGAGCTTTAAAGACTCAGTACTTC. Translating it yields CASSRGLAGALKTQYF.

This clonotype has a handful of counts. The chain couples TRBV15 to TRBJ2-5, with D possibly being TRBD2 (5 bases). Between the trimmed V and J ends, which lost 5 bases and 3 bases, there was a span of 10 bases. CDR3 length equals 13 residues. Germline-derived CDR1 and CDR2 are LNHNV and YYDKDF (reference sequence). Here the CDR3 DNA reads TGTGCCACCAGCGCGGGCAGCAAAGAGACCCAGTACTTC. Encoded protein: CATSAGSKETQYF.

This clonotype was observed a handful of times. This chain joins TRBV28 and TRBJ2-1; TRBD2 aligns across 7 bases. V lost 3 bases to trimming and J lost 9 bases; unmatched junction nucleotides: 14. The CDR3 runs to 16 residues. Germline CDR1 is MDHEN and CDR2 is SYDVKM. The CDR3, as DNA: TGTGCCAGCAGTTTTCCCTCCCCCGTGACTAGCCGTGAGCAGTTCTTC. The encoded protein is CASSFPSPVTSREQFF.

This clonotype was seen a few times. This rearrangement joins TRBV7-8 to TRBJ1-1, with a possible D match to TRBD1 (6 bases). Germline lookup yields CDR1 SGHVS and CDR2 FQNEAQ. The CDR3 covers 14 residues. The germline V and J ends were trimmed by 5 bases and 5 bases, with 15 bases remaining between them. The CDR3 DNA reads TGTGCCAGCAGCCCCCGGGGGCGGGGTACTGAAGCTTTCTTT. It codes for CASSPRGRGTEAFF.

This clonotype was detected a few times. The chain couples TRBV6-2 or TRBV6-3 to TRBJ2-1, with 11 bases fitting TRBD2. Looked up from germline, CDR1 is MNHEY and CDR2 is SVGEGT. CDR3 length: 13 residues. With V trimmed by 11 bases and J by 7 bases, 7 bases remained unmatched. CDR3 DNA: TGTGCCTCGACTAGCGGGAAAGGAAATGAGCAGTTCTTC. Translation gives CASTSGKGNEQFF.

This clonotype was observed a handful of times. CDR3 in amino acids: CASSEPSHVTDTQYF. The CDR3 coding sequence is TGTGCCAGCAGTGAACCTAGTCACGTCACAGATACGCAGTATTTT. The V call is TRBV25-1, the J call TRBJ2-3; D unresolved. V was clipped by 2 bases and J by 2 bases, with 11 bases between them. Germline CDR1 and CDR2: MGHDK and SYGVNS. This CDR3 has 15 residues.

A few counts support this clonotype. The genes are TRBV7-2 and TRBJ2-1, with 8 bases that match TRBD2. Germline CDR1 reads SGHTA; CDR2 reads FQGNSA. The CDR3 totals 15 residues. The junction had 12 bases not matched to a gene; V was cut back by 7 bases and J by 7 bases. This chain's CDR3 is CASTPGGTRRNEQFF. In DNA, the CDR3 is TGTGCCAGCACCCCTGGAGGGACTAGGAGGAATGAGCAGTTCTTC.

This clonotype appeared a few times. The chain carries TRBV29-1 and TRBJ2-1, with TRBD2 as a possible D gene (5 bases). This CDR3 is built from 15 residues. Germline CDR1 reads SQVTM; CDR2 reads ANQGSEA. Between the trimmed V and J ends, which lost 1 base and 2 bases, there was a span of 12 bases. CDR3 sequence (DNA): TGCAGCGTTGAAGGGGTGGGAGCAACCTACAATGAGCAGTTCTTC. Translated: CSVEGVGATYNEQFF.

V gene TRBV20-1 combines with J gene TRBJ2-2, with TRBD2 matching over 12 bases. CDR1 is DFQATT and CDR2 is SNEGSKA in the germline V gene (reference sequence). J was trimmed by 4 bases and V by 4 bases; bases with no gene match: 4. This CDR3 has 15 residues. The CDR3 region is CSAKPGLAGTGELFF. In DNA, the CDR3 is TGCAGTGCTAAACCGGGACTAGCGGGCACCGGGGAGCTGTTTTTT.

The V and J genes are TRBV28 and TRBJ1-4; D gene unclear. Germline CDR1 reads MDHEN; CDR2 reads SYDVKM. Trimming left V 4 bases short and J 5 bases short, with 8 bases between. The CDR3 is 13 residues long. CDR3 residues: CASSSGTNEKLFF. DNA for the CDR3: TGTGCCAGCAGTTCAGGCACGAATGAAAAACTGTTTTTT.

The J gene is TRBJ2-7, the V gene TRBV3-1; D is unresolved. V lost 3 bases and J 6 bases, leaving 12 bases between the germline ends. Germline lookup yields CDR1 LGHDT and CDR2 YNNKEL (reference sequence). This CDR3 has 13 residues. Here the CDR3 DNA reads TGTGCCAGCAGCCAGCTGATGGGGTCCGAGCAGTACTTC. The encoded protein is CASSQLMGSEQYF.

This chain uses TRBV5-1 with TRBJ2-3, with D maybe TRBD1 (6 bases). The CDR3 totals 16 residues. The ends were cut back, 0 bases at V and 0 bases at J, with 11 bases in the middle. From germline, CDR1 is SGHRS and CDR2 YFSETQ. The CDR3 region is CASSLEGDISTDTQYF. CDR3 bases: TGCGCCAGCAGCTTGGAGGGGGATATTAGCACAGATACGCAGTATTTT.

The chain carries TRBV4-2 and TRBJ2-1, with D possibly being TRBD2 (5 bases). The end of the DNA is better explained by TRBJ2-7, so the J call may be wrong. Germline V gives CDR1 LGHNA, CDR2 YNFKEQ. The CDR3 length is 14 residues. The DNA of the CDR3 is TGTGCCAGCAGCCATAAACTAGTGAACAATGAGCAGTACTTC. It specifies CASSHKLVNNEQYF.

This clonotype was counted between two and nine times. This chain joins TRBV20-1 and TRBJ2-1; 9 nucleotides line up with TRBD2. V lost 0 bases and J lost 3; bases outside the gene matches: 9. Germline CDR1 DFQATT, CDR2 SNEGSKA (reference sequence). The CDR3 loop spans 17 amino acids. The CDR3 sequence: CSARDPAGGVSYNEQFF. CDR3 nucleotides: TGCAGTGCTAGAGATCCAGCGGGAGGAGTGAGCTACAATGAGCAGTTCTTC.

The chain combines TRBV7-9 with TRBJ2-1, with 9 bases aligning to TRBD1. The CDR3 is 14 amino acids. The germline V gene has CDR1 SEHNR and CDR2 FQNEAQ (reference sequence). V lost 4 bases, J lost 8 bases, and 6 bases stayed unmatched. The CDR3 DNA reads TGTGCCAGCAGCTACAGGGGGCCCTATGATGAGCAGTTCTTC. The encoded protein is CASSYRGPYDEQFF.

This clonotype showed up just a few times. The V call is TRBV10-3, the J call TRBJ2-7; D gene ambiguous. Germline V gene lookup returns CDR1 ENHRY and CDR2 SYGVKD. The length of the CDR3 is 13 residues. V gave up 1 base and J gave up 7 bases, with 11 bases separating them. CDR3 region: CAISEWNSREQYF. The CDR3 DNA reads TGTGCCATCAGTGAGTGGAATTCAAGGGAGCAGTACTTC.

The rearrangement joins TRBV20-1 to TRBJ2-1; no definite D call. With 1 base removed from V and 13 bases from J, the gap between germline ends came to 11 bases. This CDR3 has 11 amino acids. Germline assignment: CDR1 DFQATT and CDR2 SNEGSKA (reference sequence). In DNA form, the CDR3 reads TGCAGTGCTAGAGGACCGTTACTTCAGTTCTTC. This codes for CSARGPLLQFF.

The CDR3 protein is CATSDYGTRNEQFF. CDR3 sequence (DNA): TGTGCCACCAGTGATTACGGGACTAGAAATGAGCAGTTCTTC. The J gene is TRBJ2-1, the V gene TRBV24-1, with TRBD2 matching over 8 bases. Per the germline V gene, CDR1 is KGHDR and CDR2 is SFDVKD. The CDR3 sequence is 14 residues long. V dropped 2 bases and J dropped 7; count of bases not matched to a gene: 3.

V is TRBV7-2 and J is TRBJ2-5, with D tentatively TRBD2 (6 bases). V was pared by 3 bases and J by 5 bases, with 10 bases between. The length of the CDR3 is 13 residues. Germline values: CDR1 SGHTA, CDR2 FQGNSA. CDR3 amino acids: CASSLEGRETQYF. The CDR3 DNA reads as TGTGCCAGCAGCTTGGAAGGGAGGGAGACCCAGTACTTC.

The V call is TRBV7-2, the J call TRBJ1-1, with 9 bases aligning to TRBD1. The CDR3 is 16 amino acids. Trimming at V came to 4 bases and at J to 6 bases, leaving 12 bases not matched to a gene. Germline loops: CDR1 SGHTA, CDR2 FQGNSA. The CDR3 bases are TGTGCCAGCAGCTCGAGGACGGGACAGGGTGCGGCTGAAGCTTTCTTT. Translation gives CASSSRTGQGAAEAFF. Looking up the rest from reference TRBV7-2 and TRBJ1-1 gives the full variable domain: GAGVSQSPSNKVTEKGKDVELRCDPISGHTALYWYRQSLGQGLEFLIYFQGNSAPDKSGLPSDRFSAERTGGSVSTLTIQRTQQEDSAVYLCASSSRTGQGAAEAFFGQGTRLTVV.

The V and J genes are TRBV20-1 and TRBJ2-1; 7 bases fit TRBD2. The trim removed 1 base at V and 9 bases at J, leaving 9 bases unmatched. Germline assignment: CDR1 DFQATT and CDR2 SNEGSKA (reference sequence). This CDR3 has 14 amino acids. CDR3 in DNA: TGCAGTGCTAGAGTGGCGGGAACGGGAGGTGAGCAGTTCTTC. Its translation is CSARVAGTGGEQFF.

This clonotype was observed a handful of times. The rearrangement joins TRBV19 to TRBJ2-5; D is uncertain. CDR3 size: 13 residues. V gave up 2 bases and J gave up 5 bases, with 9 bases separating them. Germline values: CDR1 LNHDA, CDR2 SQIVND (reference sequence). CDR3 nucleotides: TGTGCCAGTAGTATACACGGGTCGGAGACCCAGTACTTC. Encoded protein: CASSIHGSETQYF.

CDR3 DNA: TGTGCCAGCAGCGTAGGGGACCACAATGAGCAGTACTTC. Its translation: CASSVGDHNEQYF. The genes are TRBV9 and TRBJ2-5; tentatively, D is TRBD1 or TRBD2 (5 bases each). Trimming stripped 0 bases from V and 11 bases from J, with 14 bases between. Germline V lookup: CDR1 SGDLS, CDR2 YYNGEE. This CDR3 is built from 13 residues.

This clonotype was seen a handful of times. The rearrangement joins TRBV2 to TRBJ2-5, with 8 bases lining up with TRBD1. Trimming cost V 9 bases and J 10 bases; bases outside gene matches: 13. Looked up from germline, CDR1 is SNHLY and CDR2 is FYNNEI. The CDR3 has 13 residues. This CDR3 reads CASHSVGQGGQYF. CDR3 coding DNA: TGTGCCAGTCACTCGGTAGGACAGGGAGGCCAGTACTTC.

This rearrangement joins TRBV6-2 or TRBV6-3 to TRBJ2-5, with TRBD1 identical over 8 bases. CDR1 is MNHEY and CDR2 is SVGEGT in the germline V gene. The CDR3 is 14 amino acids. The junction had 3 bases not matched to a gene; V was cut back by 5 bases and J by 1 base. CDR3 sequence (DNA): TGTGCCAGCAGTGTCAGGGGGCTCCAAGAGACCCAGTACTTC. Protein product: CASSVRGLQETQYF.